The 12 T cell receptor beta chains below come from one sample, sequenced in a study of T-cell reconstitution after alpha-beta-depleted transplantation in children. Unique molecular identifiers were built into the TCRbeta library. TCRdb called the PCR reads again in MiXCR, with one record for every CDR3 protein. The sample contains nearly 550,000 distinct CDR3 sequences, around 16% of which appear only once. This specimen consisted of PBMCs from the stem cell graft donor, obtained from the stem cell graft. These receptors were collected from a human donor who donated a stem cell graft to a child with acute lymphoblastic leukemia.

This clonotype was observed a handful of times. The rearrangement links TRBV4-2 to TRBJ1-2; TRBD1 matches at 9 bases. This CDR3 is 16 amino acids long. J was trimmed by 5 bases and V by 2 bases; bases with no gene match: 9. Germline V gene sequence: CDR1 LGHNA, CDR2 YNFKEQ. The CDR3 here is CASSQWITGGGYGYTF. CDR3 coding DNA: TGTGCCAGCAGCCAATGGATCACAGGGGGCGGTTATGGCTACACCTTC.

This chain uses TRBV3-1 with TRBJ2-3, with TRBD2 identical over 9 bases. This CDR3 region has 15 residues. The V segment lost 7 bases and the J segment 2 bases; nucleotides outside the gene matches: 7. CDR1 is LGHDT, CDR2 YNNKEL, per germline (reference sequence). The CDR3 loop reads CASIIGTSPTDTQYF. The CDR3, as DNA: TGTGCCAGCATCATCGGGACTAGCCCCACAGATACGCAGTATTTT.

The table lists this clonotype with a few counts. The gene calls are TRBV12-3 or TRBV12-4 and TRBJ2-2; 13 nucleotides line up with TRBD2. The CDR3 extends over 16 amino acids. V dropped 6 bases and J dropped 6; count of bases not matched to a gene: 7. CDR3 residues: CASSSTSGRPAGELFF. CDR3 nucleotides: TGTGCCAGCAGCTCGACTAGCGGGAGGCCGGCCGGGGAGCTGTTTTTT.

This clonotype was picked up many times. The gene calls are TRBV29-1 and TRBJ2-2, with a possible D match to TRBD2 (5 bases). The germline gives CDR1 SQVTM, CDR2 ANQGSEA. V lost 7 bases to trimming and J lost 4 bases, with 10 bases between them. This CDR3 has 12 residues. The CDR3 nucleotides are TGCAGCGGAGACGGGGTCACCGGGGAGCTGTTTTTT. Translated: CSGDGVTGELFF.

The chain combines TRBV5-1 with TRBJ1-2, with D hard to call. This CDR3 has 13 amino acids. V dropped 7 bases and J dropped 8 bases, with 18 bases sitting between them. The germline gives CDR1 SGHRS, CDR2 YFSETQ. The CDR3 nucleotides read TGCGCCAGCGGTTATAACTCCGGAGTGGGCTACACCTTC. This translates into CASGYNSGVGYTF.

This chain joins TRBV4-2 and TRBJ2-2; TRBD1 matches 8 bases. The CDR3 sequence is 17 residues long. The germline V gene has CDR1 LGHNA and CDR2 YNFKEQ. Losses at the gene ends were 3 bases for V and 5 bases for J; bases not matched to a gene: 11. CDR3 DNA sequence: TGTGCCAGCAGCCACCCCTCATGGACAGGGCAGACCGGGGAGCTGTTTTTT. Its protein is CASSHPSWTGQTGELFF.

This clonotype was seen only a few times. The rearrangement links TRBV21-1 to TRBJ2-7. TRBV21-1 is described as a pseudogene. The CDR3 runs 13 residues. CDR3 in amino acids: CASSQGDHWEQYF. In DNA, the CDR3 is TGTGCCAGCAGCCAAGGGGATCACTGGGAGCAGTACTTC.

Written as DNA, the CDR3 is TGTGCCAGCAGTCCCCTGGCTAGCGGGAGGGCCGAGAACACCGGGGAGCTGTTTTTT. Amino acid sequence: CASSPLASGRAENTGELFF. This rearrangement joins TRBV12-3 or TRBV12-4 to TRBJ2-2; 12 positions agree with TRBD2. The CDR3 is 19 amino acids. V was clipped by 5 bases and J by 1 base; unmatched bases: 11.

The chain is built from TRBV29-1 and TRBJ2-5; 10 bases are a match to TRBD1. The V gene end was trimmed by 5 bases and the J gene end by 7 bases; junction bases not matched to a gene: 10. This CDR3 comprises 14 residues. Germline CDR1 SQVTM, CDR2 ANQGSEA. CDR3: CSVYSTGGGATQYF. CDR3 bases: TGCAGCGTTTATTCGACAGGGGGCGGGGCGACCCAGTACTTC.

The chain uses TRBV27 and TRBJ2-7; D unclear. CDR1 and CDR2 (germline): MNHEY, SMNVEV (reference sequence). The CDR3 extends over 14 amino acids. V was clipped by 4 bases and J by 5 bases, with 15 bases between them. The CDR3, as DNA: TGTGCCAGCAGTTCCGGGCTTGGGAAGGACGAGCAGTACTTC. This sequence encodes CASSSGLGKDEQYF.

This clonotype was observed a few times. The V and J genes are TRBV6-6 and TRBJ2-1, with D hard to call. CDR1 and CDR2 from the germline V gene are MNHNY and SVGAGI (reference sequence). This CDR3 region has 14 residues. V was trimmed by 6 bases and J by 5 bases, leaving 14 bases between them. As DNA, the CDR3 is TGTGCCAGCAGCCCAGAGGTTCGGGACAATGAGCAGTTCTTC. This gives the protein CASSPEVRDNEQFF.

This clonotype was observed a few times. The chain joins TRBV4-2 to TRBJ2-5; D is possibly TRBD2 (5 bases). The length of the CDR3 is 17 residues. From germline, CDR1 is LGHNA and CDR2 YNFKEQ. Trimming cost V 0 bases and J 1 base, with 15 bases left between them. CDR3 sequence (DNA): TGTGCCAGCAGCCAAGAGGCGGGCAACGTCCTCCAAGAGACCCAGTACTTC. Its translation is CASSQEAGNVLQETQYF.